This T cell receptor (beta chain) was recovered during a study of blood T cell repertoires in COVID-19. About the research overall: There were acute and convalescent COVID-19 samples, and they came from the United States, Italy and Spain.

How the authors handled the data: Amplification of reference gene primers was used by the study to estimate nucleated cell counts. Only in-frame clones appear in the TCRdb table, and some are missing; sequencing was by immunoSEQ multiplex PCR. The V and J calls and the clone size are those of that table, but D and trimming were determined from the DNA. Of approximately 250,000 clones in the sample, around 90% were seen once. Cohort placement rested on clinical history that participants reported themselves. The V and J ends lost 6 bases and 4 bases respectively, with 19 bases between them. This CDR3 has 15 residues. Germline V gene sequence: CDR1 MDHEN, CDR2 SYDVKM.

The clonotype was recovered from a woman between 40 and 50 years old who had been exposed to COVID-19. Material for sequencing was PBMCs or T cells enriched from blood (not recorded which). The rearrangement links TRBV28 to TRBJ2-7, with D perhaps matching TRBD1 (6 bases). The CDR3 DNA is TGTGCCAGCAGCCCAGGGGCATGGGCTGCTTACGAGCAGTACGTC. Protein product: CASSPGAWAAYEQYV.